This entry features one TCR beta chain sequence. Antigen: not known. TCRdb passed the 5' RACE reads through MiXCR, listing each CDR3 protein once. Here the sample spans about 500,000 distinct CDR3 sequences, approximately 16% being singletons. The sample originates from a study of T cells after yellow fever vaccination. V shed 2 bases, J shed 5 bases, and the junction held 8 bases outside the gene matches. Germline V gives CDR1 SGHRS, CDR2 YFSETQ. There are 15 residues in the CDR3. Study-wide results and caveats: Peaking on day 5 versus 15, the secondary response was faster but weaker. The CD4 and CD8 compartments had a small share of their clonotypes in common.

The TCR was taken from a man between 18 and 29 years old who received the YFV17D yellow fever vaccine. The starting material was PBMCs, obtained about 5 days after the first yellow fever vaccination. V usage is TRBV5-1 and J usage is TRBJ2-5; TRBD1 matches 8 bases. In DNA form, the CDR3 reads TGCGCCAGCAGCTTAGGACAGGGAAAGTTGGAGACCCAGTACTTC. This encodes CASSLGQGKLETQYF.